The clone carrying this TCR beta chain showed up many times. Its antigen is not identified. The TCRbeta library was prepared with unique molecular identifiers. TCRdb redid the calling of the PCR reads with MiXCR, one entry per CDR3 protein. Of about 210,000 distinct CDR3 sequences in the sample, approximately 17% are singletons; the top ten hold 43%. The data belong to a study of T-cell reconstitution after alpha-beta-depleted transplantation in children. Study-wide points: Several hundred rapidly expanded clones from non-depleted graft cells reportedly supplied alpha-beta T cells about two months post-transplant. Diversity and T-cell counts at one year after transplant derived mostly from new T cells. High day-60 TCRbeta diversity in some patients came from surviving recipient T cells and thymic progenitors.

This clonotype was sampled from a male patient aged 2-10 years who had a stem cell transplant for acute lymphoblastic leukemia, so the T cells may come from the graft donor. This sample comprised PBMCs, mostly from graft donor cells, obtained 360 days after TCRalphabeta/CD19-depleted stem cell transplant.

CDR3 loop: CASSLIPYEQYF. The CDR3 DNA sequence: TGTGCCAGCAGCTTAATCCCCTACGAGCAGTACTTC. This chain links TRBV7-2 with TRBJ2-7; D remains unclear. The CDR3 loop spans 12 amino acids. From germline, CDR1 is SGHTA and CDR2 FQGNSA. Trimming shortened V by 2 bases and J by 2 bases, and 4 bases separated the two germline ends.